The 14 T cell receptor beta chains listed next were all sequenced from one sample in a study of glioma-infiltrating T cells. Amplification of TCR alpha and beta CDR3 regions from RNA used iRepertoire nested multiplex PCR. Each CDR3 protein is one row after TCRdb ran MiXCR on the multiplex PCR reads. The table records 100,000 to 150,000 distinct CDR3 sequences, approximately 26% of them present only once. Material for sequencing was glioma tissue, nonneoplastic brain tissue, or PBMCs (not recorded which). The receptors shown here come from a human donor with low-grade glioma or glioblastoma, undergoing nonglioma brain surgery, or in good health (not recorded which).

This clonotype has at least ten counts. The rearrangement uses TRBV6-1 and TRBJ1-5; tentative D call: TRBD1 (5 bases). Germline assignment: CDR1 MNHNS and CDR2 SASEGT. The CDR3 extends over 15 amino acids. Trimming stripped 7 bases from V and 5 bases from J, with 18 bases between. The CDR3 region has the DNA TGTGCCAGCACAGGGTATCTATCGGGGTATCAGCCCCAGCATTTT. As protein: CASTGYLSGYQPQHF.

Concerning this clonotype itself: With a much larger clone just one base away, this may be a read error. The chain joins TRBV7-2 to TRBJ2-7; 7 bases are shared with TRBD1. Gene TRBJ2-5 matches the end of the DNA better, so the J call may be wrong. Germline V gene sequence: CDR1 SGHTA, CDR2 FQGNSA. CDR3 length: 15 residues. In DNA form, the CDR3 reads TGTGGCAGCAGCTCGGACAGGACTTACCAAGAGACCCAGTACTTC. As protein: CGSSSDRTYQETQYF.

Worth noting for this clonotype: A much bigger clone sits one base away, suggesting this may be a read error. The chain is built from TRBV6-9 and TRBJ2-5, with 7 positions matching TRBD1. The J call may be mistaken, given a closer DNA end match to TRBJ2-7. Germline CDR1 MNHGY, CDR2 SVAAGI. CDR3 length equals 15 residues. The chain's CDR3 is CASSSRTGSTYEQYF. The CDR3 DNA follows: TGTGCCAGCAGTTCCCGGACAGGTTCAACCTACGAGCAGTACTTC.

This clonotype appeared many times. The chain recombines TRBV28 with TRBJ2-2; tentatively, D is TRBD1 (5 bases). The CDR3 spans 13 residues. Per germline, CDR1 MDHEN and CDR2 SYDVKM. Trimming shortened V by 10 bases and J by 5 bases, and 14 bases separated the two germline ends. The CDR3 DNA follows: TGTGCCATCCGTTTGGGGCGGACCGGGGAGCTGTTTTTT. It encodes CAIRLGRTGELFF.

This clonotype was counted between two and nine times. A much larger clone differs from this one at a single base, so this may be a read error. J is TRBJ1-2 and V is TRBV11-2; perhaps TRBD1 as D (5 bases). The CDR3 has 11 amino acids. Deletions cut 8 bases from V and 4 bases from J, with 8 bases between. Germline V gene lookup returns CDR1 SGHAT and CDR2 FQNNGV. This CDR3 is CASGGAYGYTF. The CDR3 DNA reads TGTGCCAGCGGTGGGGCCTATGGCTACACCTTC.

J is TRBJ1-1 and V is TRBV18, with TRBD1 as a possible D gene (5 bases). The germline V gene has CDR1 KGHSH and CDR2 LQKENI. This CDR3 is built from 12 residues. V was shortened by 10 bases and J by 1 base, with 10 bases between the two germline ends. The CDR3 region has the DNA TGTGCCACATCGACAGCGAACACTGAAGCTTTCTTT. This encodes CATSTANTEAFF.

This clonotype was recorded a few times. The gene calls are TRBV29-1 and TRBJ2-1; D is unclear. The V end lost 0 bases, the J end lost 0 bases, and 12 bases lay between the germline ends. The CDR3 extends over 16 amino acids. Germline-derived CDR1 and CDR2 are SQVTM and ANQGSEA. The CDR3: CSVEDPQVYSYNEQFF. In DNA, the CDR3 is TGCAGCGTTGAAGATCCGCAGGTATACTCCTACAATGAGCAGTTCTTC.

The chain links TRBV18 to TRBJ1-2, with D possibly TRBD1 on 6 matching bases. CDR1 is KGHSH, CDR2 LQKENI, per germline. This CDR3 contains 14 residues. Trimming pared 1 base from V and 2 bases from J, leaving 8 bases between. The CDR3 loop is CASSPLQGNYGYTF. The DNA of the CDR3 is TGTGCCAGCTCACCACTTCAGGGGAACTATGGCTACACCTTC.

This clonotype came up many times. The chain couples TRBV6-1 to TRBJ1-1; D call uncertain. Germline lookup yields CDR1 MNHNS and CDR2 SASEGT. The CDR3 is 13 residues long. Deletions cut 5 bases from V and 2 bases from J, with 9 bases between. As DNA, the CDR3 is TGTGCCAGCAGTTGGGCAGCTAACACTGAAGCTTTCTTT. This codes for CASSWAANTEAFF.

DNA for the CDR3: TGTGCCAGCAGCCTAACTAGCGGGGGTTACAATGAGCAGTTCTTC. Its protein product is CASSLTSGGYNEQFF. The gene calls are TRBV7-9 and TRBJ2-1; 11 bases map to TRBD2. The J segment lost 4 bases and the V segment lost 5 bases, leaving 4 bases of the junction unmatched. Germline assignment: CDR1 SEHNR and CDR2 FQNEAQ (reference sequence). The CDR3 totals 15 residues.

This clonotype showed up many times. The chain links TRBV6-1 to TRBJ2-5; 9 bases fit TRBD2. This CDR3 is 15 amino acids long. With 7 bases clipped from V and 0 bases from J, the junction kept 6 bases outside the gene matches. CDR1 MNHNS and CDR2 SASEGT come from the germline V gene. CDR3 DNA sequence: TGTGCCAGCAATGGATTAGCGGGGGACCAAGAGACCCAGTACTTC. It encodes CASNGLAGDQETQYF.

This clonotype turned up a few times. The chain joins TRBV20-1 to TRBJ1-5; D is possibly TRBD1 (5 bases). Germline lookup yields CDR1 DFQATT and CDR2 SNEGSKA (reference sequence). This CDR3 region has 15 residues. The V gene lost 4 bases and the J gene lost 4 bases, with 17 bases spanning the gap. The CDR3 DNA reads as TGCAGTGCTACAAAACCGGGACCCCTAAATCAGCCCCAGCATTTT. Translated: CSATKPGPLNQPQHF.

This clonotype has ten or more counts. The chain has TRBV6-2 or TRBV6-3 and TRBJ2-7; no clear D gene. The CDR3 covers 12 residues. The V gene's germline CDR1 is MNHEY and CDR2 SVGEGT. V was clipped by 1 base and J by 5 bases, with 6 bases between them. The CDR3 bases are TGTGCCAGCAGTTACTTGGGGAACGAGCAGTACGTC. It encodes CASSYLGNEQYV.

This clonotype came up a few times. The chain recombines TRBV20-1 with TRBJ2-5; 15 bases are a match to TRBD2. The CDR3 is made up of 16 amino acids. In germline, CDR1 is DFQATT, CDR2 SNEGSKA (reference sequence). With V trimmed by 2 bases and J by 5 bases, 6 bases remained unmatched. The CDR3 sequence is CSARRTSGGARETQYF. The CDR3 DNA is TGCAGTGCTAGACGGACTAGCGGGGGGGCCCGGGAGACCCAGTACTTC.